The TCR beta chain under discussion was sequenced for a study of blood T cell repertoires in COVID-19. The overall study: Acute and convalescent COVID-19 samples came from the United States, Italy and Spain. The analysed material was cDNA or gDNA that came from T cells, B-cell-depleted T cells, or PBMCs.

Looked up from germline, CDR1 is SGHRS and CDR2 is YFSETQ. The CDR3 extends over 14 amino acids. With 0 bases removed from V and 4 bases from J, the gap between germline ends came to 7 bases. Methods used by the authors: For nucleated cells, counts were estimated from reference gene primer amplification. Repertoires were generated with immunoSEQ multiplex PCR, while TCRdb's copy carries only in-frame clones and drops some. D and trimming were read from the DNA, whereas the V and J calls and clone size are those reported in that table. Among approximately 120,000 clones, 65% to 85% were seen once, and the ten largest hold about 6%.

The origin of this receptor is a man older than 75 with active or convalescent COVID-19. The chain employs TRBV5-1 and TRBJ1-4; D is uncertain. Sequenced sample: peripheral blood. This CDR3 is CASSLGGDNEKLFF. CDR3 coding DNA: TGCGCCAGCAGCTTGGGCGGGGATAATGAAAAACTGTTTTTT.